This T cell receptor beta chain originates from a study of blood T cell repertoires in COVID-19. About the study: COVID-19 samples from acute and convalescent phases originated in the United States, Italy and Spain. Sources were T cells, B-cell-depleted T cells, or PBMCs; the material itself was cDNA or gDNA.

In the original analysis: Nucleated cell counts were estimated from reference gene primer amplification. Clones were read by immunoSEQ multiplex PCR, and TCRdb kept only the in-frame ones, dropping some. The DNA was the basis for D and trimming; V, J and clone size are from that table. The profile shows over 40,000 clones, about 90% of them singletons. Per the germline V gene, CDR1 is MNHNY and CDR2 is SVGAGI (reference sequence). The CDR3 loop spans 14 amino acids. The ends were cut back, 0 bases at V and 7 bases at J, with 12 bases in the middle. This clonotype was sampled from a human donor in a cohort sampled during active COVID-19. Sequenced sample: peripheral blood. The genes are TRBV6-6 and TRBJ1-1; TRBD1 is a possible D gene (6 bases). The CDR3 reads CASSYSETGSEAFF. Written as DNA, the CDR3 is TGTGCCAGCAGTTACTCGGAGACAGGAAGTGAAGCTTTCTTT.